These 25 T cell receptor beta chains were sequenced from one sample in a study of blood T cell repertoires in COVID-19 (dated by TCRdb to about 2020). The library relied on the immunoSEQ multiplex PCR assay. TCRdb mirrors the immuneACCESS table, restricted to in-frame sequences. Some clones are absent from its copies; in checked studies, under half trace to an unresolved V gene, and the reason for the others is unknown. The table for this sample lists about 260,000 clones; roughly 83% of them were counted only once. The ten biggest clones cover around 2% of the sample. Sequenced: PBMCs or T cells enriched from blood (not recorded which). Receptors were obtained from a woman aged 45-59 years who had recovered from COVID-19.

The chain recombines TRBV7-2 with TRBJ2-6; the match to TRBD2 covers 7 bases. The CDR3 has 16 residues. The germline V gene encodes CDR1 SGHTA and CDR2 FQGNSA. The J segment lost 1 base and the V segment lost 5 bases, leaving 5 bases of the junction unmatched. This chain's CDR3 is CASSPYGGSGANVLTF. The CDR3 DNA reads TGTGCCAGCAGCCCTTACGGGGGGTCTGGGGCCAACGTCCTGACTTTC.

The J gene is TRBJ1-2, the V gene TRBV7-8; D is possibly TRBD1 (5 bases). V gave up 0 bases and J gave up 6 bases, with 11 bases separating them. This CDR3 spans 14 amino acids. CDR1 SGHVS and CDR2 FQNEAQ come from the germline V gene. CDR3 protein: CASSLAGVKNGYTF. DNA of the CDR3: TGTGCCAGCAGCTTAGCAGGGGTAAAGAATGGCTACACCTTC.

This clone has a single count. The chain recombines TRBV5-1 with TRBJ1-2; the D is unclear. CDR1 and CDR2 from the germline V gene are SGHRS and YFSETQ. The CDR3 totals 13 residues. Trimming left V 4 bases short and J 6 bases short, with 13 bases between. CDR3 region: CASSGWTTDGYTF. The DNA for the CDR3 is TGCGCCAGCAGCGGCTGGACTACTGATGGCTACACCTTC.

The chain has TRBV24-1 and TRBJ2-1; D is undetermined. There are 13 residues in the CDR3. Germline-derived CDR1 and CDR2 are KGHDR and SFDVKD. V lost 4 bases and J lost 8, with 11 bases in between. The chain's CDR3 is CATSDPGGYEQFF. As DNA, the CDR3 is TGTGCCACCAGTGACCCAGGTGGGTATGAGCAGTTCTTC.

This chain uses TRBV12-3 or TRBV12-4 with TRBJ2-2; TRBD1 might be the D (5 bases). V was trimmed by 7 bases and J by 6 bases, leaving 9 bases between them. This CDR3 contains 12 residues. CDR3 residues: CASTLGAGELFF. Written as DNA, the CDR3 is TGTGCCAGCACCCTAGGGGCCGGGGAGCTGTTTTTT.

The CDR3 region is CASSRTGQGVEQYF. The CDR3 bases are TGTGCCAGCTCCCGAACTGGACAGGGGGTTGAGCAGTACTTC. The chain employs TRBV18 and TRBJ2-7; 10 bases map to TRBD1. V gave up 6 bases and J gave up 7 bases; unmatched junction bases: 9. In germline, CDR1 is KGHSH, CDR2 LQKENI. This CDR3 contains 14 residues. The full variable domain, in which reference TRBV18 and TRBJ2-7 provide the parts outside the CDR3, is NAGVMQNPRHLVRRRGQEARLRCSPMKGHSHVYWYRQLPEEGLKFMVYLQKENIIDESGMPKERFSAEFPKEGPSILRIQQVVRGDSAAYFCASSRTGQGVEQYFGPGTRLTVT.

This chain links TRBV18 with TRBJ1-3, with D perhaps TRBD1 (6 bases). Germline assignment: CDR1 KGHSH and CDR2 LQKENI. V shed 6 bases and J shed 0 bases, with 12 bases lying between them. The CDR3 consists of 15 residues. This CDR3 reads CASSATGTSGNTIYF. The DNA for the CDR3 is TGTGCCAGCTCGGCAACAGGGACCTCTGGAAACACCATATATTTT.

The genes are TRBV19 and TRBJ2-3, with 9 bases matching TRBD2. J lost 4 bases, V lost 5 bases, and 7 bases had no gene match. This CDR3 spans 15 amino acids. The germline V gene has CDR1 LNHDA and CDR2 SQIVND (reference sequence). CDR3 region: CASSSRLAVADTQYF. The CDR3, as DNA: TGTGCCAGTAGTTCGAGACTAGCGGTGGCAGATACGCAGTATTTT.

This clone was picked up one time. This chain links TRBV5-5 with TRBJ2-3; TRBD1 aligns across 8 bases. Germline V lookup: CDR1 SGHKS, CDR2 YYEKEE (reference sequence). This CDR3 has 14 residues. V shed 4 bases, J shed 4 bases, and the junction held 5 bases outside the gene matches. The CDR3 loop is CASSRTGYPDTQYF. The CDR3 coding sequence is TGTGCCAGCAGCCGGACAGGGTACCCAGATACGCAGTATTTT.

This chain joins TRBV7-3 and TRBJ2-7; no firm D call. In germline, CDR1 is SGHTA, CDR2 FQGTGA. V was pared by 5 bases and J by 4 bases, with 18 bases between. The CDR3 contains 15 residues. As DNA, the CDR3 is TGTGCCAGCAGCCAACGGCCAGGCCCTATATACGAGCAGTACTTC. Translated: CASSQRPGPIYEQYF. Full variable domain (outside the CDR3, taken from reference TRBV7-3 and TRBJ2-7): GAGVSQTPSNKVTEKGKYVELRCDPISGHTALYWYRQSLGQGPEFLIYFQGTGAADDSGLPNDRFFAVRPEGSVSTLKIQRTERGDSAVYLCASSQRPGPIYEQYFGPGTRLTVT.

This rearrangement joins TRBV10-3 to TRBJ1-1; D may be TRBD1 (5 bases). Deletions cut 10 bases from V and 4 bases from J, with 10 bases between. The CDR3 has 11 amino acids. CDR1 is ENHRY and CDR2 is SYGVKD in the germline V gene. DNA for the CDR3: TGTGCCACCCAGGGTGTCACTGAAGCTTTCTTT. Protein sequence: CATQGVTEAFF.

The genes are TRBV18 and TRBJ2-7, with 10 bases identical to TRBD1. In germline, CDR1 is KGHSH, CDR2 LQKENI. Unmatched junction bases numbered 12, after V lost 3 bases and J lost 7 bases. This CDR3 is 16 amino acids long. The CDR3 DNA reads as TGTGCCAGCTCACCGACTCCGGGACAGGGGTCCCGGGAGCAGTACTTC. This gives the protein CASSPTPGQGSREQYF.

This chain uses TRBV18 with TRBJ1-4; possibly TRBD1 for D (6 bases). CDR1 KGHSH and CDR2 LQKENI come from the germline V gene. CDR3 length: 17 residues. With 6 bases removed from V and 0 bases from J, the gap between germline ends came to 17 bases. The CDR3 here is CASSPRTDLATNEKLFF. The DNA for the CDR3 is TGTGCCAGCTCTCCTAGGACAGACCTTGCAACTAATGAAAAACTGTTTTTT.

The V gene is TRBV12-3 or TRBV12-4, the J gene TRBJ1-4; D remains ambiguous. The ends were cut back, 8 bases at V and 3 bases at J, with 7 bases in the middle. This CDR3 has 12 residues. CDR3 in DNA: TGTGCCAGCGCCCCAGCTAATGAAAAACTGTTTTTT. Amino acid sequence: CASAPANEKLFF.

The chain uses TRBV19 and TRBJ2-3; possibly TRBD2 for D (5 bases). CDR3 length: 14 amino acids. V dropped 5 bases and J dropped 4 bases, with 13 bases sitting between them. Germline-derived CDR1 and CDR2 are LNHDA and SQIVND (reference sequence). DNA for the CDR3: TGTGCCAGTAGTTCGGGGAGAGCGGCAGATACGCAGTATTTT. This codes for CASSSGRAADTQYF.

CDR3 nucleotides: TGTGCCATCAGTGGGGCGAACACTGAAGCTTTCTTT. Translating gives CAISGANTEAFF. The chain couples TRBV10-3 to TRBJ1-1; no firm D call. V dropped 4 bases and J dropped 1 base, with 4 bases sitting between them. The germline gives CDR1 ENHRY, CDR2 SYGVKD. This CDR3 has 12 amino acids.

The chain recombines TRBV4-2 with TRBJ2-7; possible D gene TRBD1, 6 bases. Germline CDR1 reads LGHNA; CDR2 reads YNFKEQ. V was trimmed by 4 bases and J by 6 bases, leaving 16 bases between them. CDR3 length: 14 residues. The chain's CDR3 is CASSLDPHRAEQYF. CDR3 DNA: TGTGCCAGCAGCCTAGATCCTCACAGGGCCGAGCAGTACTTC.

The genes are TRBV5-1 and TRBJ1-1; maybe TRBD1 (5 bases). CDR1 SGHRS and CDR2 YFSETQ come from the germline V gene. Deletions cut 0 bases from V and 4 bases from J, with 10 bases between. This CDR3 has 14 residues. CDR3 bases: TGCGCCAGCAGCTTGGAGCAGGGCGGCACTGAAGCTTTCTTT. Translated: CASSLEQGGTEAFF. Full variable domain (missing parts from reference TRBV5-1 and TRBJ1-1): KAGVTQTPRYLIKTRGQQVTLSCSPISGHRSVSWYQQTPGQGLQFLFEYFSETQRNKGNFPGRFSGRQFSNSRSEMNVSTLELGDSALYLCASSLEQGGTEAFFGQGTRLTVV.

The table lists this clone with a few counts. V and J are TRBV7-3 and TRBJ1-1; 9 positions agree with TRBD1. The CDR3 loop spans 14 amino acids. Germline-derived CDR1 and CDR2 are SGHTA and FQGTGA. V lost 3 bases and J lost 6; bases outside the gene matches: 5. This chain's CDR3 is CASSLGQGKAEAFF. Written as DNA, the CDR3 is TGTGCCAGCAGCTTGGGACAGGGAAAAGCTGAAGCTTTCTTT.

The chain joins TRBV5-1 to TRBJ1-1; TRBD1 agrees at 8 bases. The germline V gene encodes CDR1 SGHRS and CDR2 YFSETQ. The trim removed 0 bases at V and 2 bases at J, leaving 6 bases unmatched. This CDR3 contains 16 residues. The CDR3 DNA follows: TGCGCCAGCAGCTTGGGACAGGGGAACATAAACACTGAAGCTTTCTTT. It is translated as CASSLGQGNINTEAFF.

CDR3 in amino acids: CATRQGGRTDTQYF. The CDR3 DNA is TGTGCCACCAGACAGGGTGGGCGTACAGATACGCAGTATTTT. This sequence joins TRBV11-2 and TRBJ2-3; 7 nucleotides agree with TRBD1. This CDR3 has 14 residues. CDR1 is SGHAT and CDR2 is FQNNGV in the germline V gene. Germline trimming cut 10 bases from V and 3 bases from J; bases unmatched to any gene: 10.

V and J are TRBV12-3 or TRBV12-4 and TRBJ1-6, with no clear D. Trimming took off 5 bases at V and 8 bases at J, with 10 bases between the two ends. The CDR3 is made up of 13 amino acids. CDR3 DNA sequence: TGTGCCAGCAGTCACGCGGGTCATTCACCCCTCCACTTT. Translating gives CASSHAGHSPLHF.

This rearrangement joins TRBV5-1 to TRBJ2-1, with TRBD2 identical over 11 bases. The ends lost 4 bases at V and 5 bases at J; junction bases unmatched: 5. Germline CDR1 is SGHRS and CDR2 is YFSETQ. This CDR3 is built from 15 residues. Written as DNA, the CDR3 is TGCGCCAGCAGCATCGGGACTAGCGGAAACAATGAGCAGTTCTTC. Translating it yields CASSIGTSGNNEQFF.

The rearrangement uses TRBV6-5 and TRBJ1-2, with 7 bases identical to TRBD1. Germline CDR1 MNHEY, CDR2 SVGAGI. V lost 6 bases, J lost 7 bases, and 8 bases stayed unmatched. This CDR3 comprises 13 residues. Here the CDR3 reads CASSYSPGGGYTF. DNA for the CDR3: TGTGCCAGCAGCTACAGCCCAGGGGGTGGCTACACCTTC.

The chain is built from TRBV28 and TRBJ2-7; maybe TRBD1 (6 bases). Trimming pared 6 bases from V and 0 bases from J, leaving 15 bases between. There are 15 residues in the CDR3. Germline lookup yields CDR1 MDHEN and CDR2 SYDVKM. The DNA for the CDR3 is TGTGCCAGCAGCACCCGGGACACTAGCTCCTACGAGCAGTACTTC. It yields the protein CASSTRDTSSYEQYF.